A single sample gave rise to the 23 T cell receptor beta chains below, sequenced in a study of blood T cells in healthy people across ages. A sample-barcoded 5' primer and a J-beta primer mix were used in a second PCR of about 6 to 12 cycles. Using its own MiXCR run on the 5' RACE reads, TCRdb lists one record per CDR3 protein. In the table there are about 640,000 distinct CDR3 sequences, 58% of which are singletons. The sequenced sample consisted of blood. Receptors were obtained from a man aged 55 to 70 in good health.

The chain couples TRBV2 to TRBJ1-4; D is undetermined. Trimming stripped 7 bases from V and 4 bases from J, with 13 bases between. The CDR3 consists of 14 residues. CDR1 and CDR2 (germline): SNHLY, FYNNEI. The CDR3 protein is CASNSWNLNEKLFF. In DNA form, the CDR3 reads TGTGCCAGCAACTCCTGGAACCTTAATGAAAAACTGTTTTTT.

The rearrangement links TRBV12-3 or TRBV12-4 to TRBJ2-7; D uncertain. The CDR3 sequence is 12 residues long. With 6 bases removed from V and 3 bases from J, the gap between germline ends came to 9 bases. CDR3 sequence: CASRHTSYEQYF. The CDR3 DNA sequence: TGTGCCAGCAGACATACGAGCTACGAGCAGTACTTC.

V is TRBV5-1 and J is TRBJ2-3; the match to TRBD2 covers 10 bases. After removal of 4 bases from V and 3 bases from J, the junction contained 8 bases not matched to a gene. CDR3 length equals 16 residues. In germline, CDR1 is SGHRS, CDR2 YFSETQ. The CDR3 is CASSPTAGGPTDTQYF. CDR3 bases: TGCGCCAGCAGCCCCACAGCGGGGGGGCCGACAGATACGCAGTATTTT.

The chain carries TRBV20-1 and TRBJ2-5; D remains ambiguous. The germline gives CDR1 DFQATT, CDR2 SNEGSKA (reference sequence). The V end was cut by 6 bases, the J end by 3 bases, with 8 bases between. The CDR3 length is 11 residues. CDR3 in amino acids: CSATLKETQYF. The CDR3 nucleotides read TGCAGTGCGACGCTAAAAGAGACCCAGTACTTC.

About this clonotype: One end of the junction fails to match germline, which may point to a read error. The CDR3: CAGSLDMSRSEQFF. CDR3 coding DNA: TGTGCCGGCAGCTTAGATATGTCCAGATCTGAGCAGTTCTTC. The chain carries TRBV11-3 and TRBJ2-1; no reliable D call. The CDR3 loop spans 14 amino acids. CDR1 SGHNT and CDR2 YENEEA come from the germline V gene. Using reference TRBV11-3 and TRBJ2-1 for the parts outside the CDR3, the full variable domain is EAGVVQSPRYKIIEKKQPVAFWCNPISGHNTLYWYLQNLGQGPELLIRYENEEAVDDSQLPKDRFSAERLKGVDSTLKIQPAELGDSAVYLCAGSLDMSRSEQFFGPGTRLTVL.

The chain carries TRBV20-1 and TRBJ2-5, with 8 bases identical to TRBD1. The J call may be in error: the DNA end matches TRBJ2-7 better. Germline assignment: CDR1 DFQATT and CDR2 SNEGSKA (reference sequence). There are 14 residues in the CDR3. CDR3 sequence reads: CSALRQGRPDEQYF. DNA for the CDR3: TGCAGTGCTCTCCGACAGGGGCGACCGGACGAGCAGTACTTC.

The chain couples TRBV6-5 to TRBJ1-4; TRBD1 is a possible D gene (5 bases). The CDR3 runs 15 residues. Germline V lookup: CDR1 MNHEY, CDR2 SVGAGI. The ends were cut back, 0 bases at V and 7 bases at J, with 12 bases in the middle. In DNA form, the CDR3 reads TGTGCCAGCAGTTACTCACAGGCTCGAAGTGAAAAACTGTTTTTT. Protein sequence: CASSYSQARSEKLFF.

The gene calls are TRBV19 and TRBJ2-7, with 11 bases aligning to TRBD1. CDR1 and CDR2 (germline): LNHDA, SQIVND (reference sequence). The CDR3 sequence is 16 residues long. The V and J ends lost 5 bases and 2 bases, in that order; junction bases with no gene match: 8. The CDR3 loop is CASSPSPGQGAYEQYF. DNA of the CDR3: TGTGCCAGTAGTCCTTCACCGGGACAGGGGGCCTACGAGCAGTACTTC.

The CDR3 nucleotides read TGTGCCACTGGCCGAGGGAACACTGAAGCTTTCTTT. Translation gives CATGRGNTEAFF. The rearrangement joins TRBV18 to TRBJ1-1; D gene unclear. This CDR3 spans 12 amino acids. Between the trimmed V and J ends, which lost 10 bases and 1 base, there was a span of 10 bases. Germline CDR1 reads KGHSH; CDR2 reads LQKENI.

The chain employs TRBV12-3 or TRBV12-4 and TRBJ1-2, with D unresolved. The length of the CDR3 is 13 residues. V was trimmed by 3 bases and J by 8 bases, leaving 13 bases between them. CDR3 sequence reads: CASSFSVRNGYTF. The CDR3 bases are TGTGCCAGCAGTTTTTCAGTCCGTAACGGCTACACCTTC.

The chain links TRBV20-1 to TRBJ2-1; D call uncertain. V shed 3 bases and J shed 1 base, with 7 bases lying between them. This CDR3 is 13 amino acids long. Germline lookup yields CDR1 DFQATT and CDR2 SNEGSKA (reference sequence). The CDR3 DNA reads TGCAGTGCTAGCCCCGGATCCTACAATGAGCAGTTCTTC. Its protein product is CSASPGSYNEQFF.

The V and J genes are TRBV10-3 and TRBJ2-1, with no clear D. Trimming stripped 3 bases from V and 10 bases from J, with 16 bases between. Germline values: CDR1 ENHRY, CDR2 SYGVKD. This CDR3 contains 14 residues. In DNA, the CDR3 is TGTGCCATCAGTGAACTTTCGGGTCTTCAGGAGCAGTTCTTC. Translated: CAISELSGLQEQFF.

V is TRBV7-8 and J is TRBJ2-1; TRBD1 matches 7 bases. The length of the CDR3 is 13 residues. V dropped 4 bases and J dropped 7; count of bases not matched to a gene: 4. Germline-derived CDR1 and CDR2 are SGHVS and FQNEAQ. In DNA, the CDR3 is TGTGCCAGCAGCTACATGACAGGGAATGAGCAGTTCTTC. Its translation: CASSYMTGNEQFF.

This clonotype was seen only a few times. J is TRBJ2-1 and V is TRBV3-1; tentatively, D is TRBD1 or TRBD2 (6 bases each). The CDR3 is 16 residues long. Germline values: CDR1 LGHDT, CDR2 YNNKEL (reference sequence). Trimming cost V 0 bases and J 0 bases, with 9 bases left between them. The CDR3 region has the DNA TGTGCCAGCAGCCAAGAGAGGGGGGACTCCTACAATGAGCAGTTCTTC. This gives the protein CASSQERGDSYNEQFF.

CDR3 sequence (DNA): TGTGCCAGCAGCGCGGACGACCAAGAGACCCAGTACTTC. It specifies CASSADDQETQYF. This chain connects TRBV2 to TRBJ2-5; D is unclear. Between the trimmed V and J ends, which lost 6 bases and 0 bases, there was a span of 8 bases. Germline V gene lookup returns CDR1 SNHLY and CDR2 FYNNEI. The CDR3 totals 13 residues.

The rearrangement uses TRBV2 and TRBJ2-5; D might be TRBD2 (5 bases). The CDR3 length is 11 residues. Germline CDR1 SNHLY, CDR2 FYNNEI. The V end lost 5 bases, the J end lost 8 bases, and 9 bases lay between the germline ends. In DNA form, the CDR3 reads TGTGCCAGCAGTAAACTAGATACCCAGTACTTC. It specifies CASSKLDTQYF. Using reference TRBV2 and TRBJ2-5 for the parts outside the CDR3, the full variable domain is EPEVTQTPSHQVTQMGQEVILRCVPISNHLYFYWYRQILGQKVEFLVSFYNNEISEKSEIFDDQFSVERPDGSNFTLKIRSTKLEDSAMYFCASSKLDTQYFGPGTRLLVL.

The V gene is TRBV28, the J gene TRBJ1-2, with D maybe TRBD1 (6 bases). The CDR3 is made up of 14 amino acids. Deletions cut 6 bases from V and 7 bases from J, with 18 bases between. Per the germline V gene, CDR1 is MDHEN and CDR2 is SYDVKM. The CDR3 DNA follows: TGTGCCAGCAGAGATCGGCAGGGGAGGGGTGGCTACACCTTC. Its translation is CASRDRQGRGGYTF.

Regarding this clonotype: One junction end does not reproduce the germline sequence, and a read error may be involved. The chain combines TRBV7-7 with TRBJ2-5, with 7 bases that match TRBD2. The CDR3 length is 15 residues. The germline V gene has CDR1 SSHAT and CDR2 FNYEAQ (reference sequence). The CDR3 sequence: CTSSLGPGGRETQYF. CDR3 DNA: TGTACCAGCAGCTTGGGTCCGGGGGGTAGAGAGACCCAGTACTTC.

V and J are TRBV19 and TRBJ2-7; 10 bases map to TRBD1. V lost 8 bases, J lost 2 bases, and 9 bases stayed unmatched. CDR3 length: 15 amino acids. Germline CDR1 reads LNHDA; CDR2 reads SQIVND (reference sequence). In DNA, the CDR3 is TGTGCCAGTCGCGATCGGGACAGGGGACCCTACGAGCAGTACTTC. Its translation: CASRDRDRGPYEQYF.

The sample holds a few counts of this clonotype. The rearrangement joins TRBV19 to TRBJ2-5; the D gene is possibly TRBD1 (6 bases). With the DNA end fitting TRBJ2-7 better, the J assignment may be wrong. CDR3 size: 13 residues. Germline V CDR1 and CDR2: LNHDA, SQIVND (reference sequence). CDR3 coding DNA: TGTGCCAGTAGTATGCAGGACAGATACGAGCAGTACTTC. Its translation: CASSMQDRYEQYF.

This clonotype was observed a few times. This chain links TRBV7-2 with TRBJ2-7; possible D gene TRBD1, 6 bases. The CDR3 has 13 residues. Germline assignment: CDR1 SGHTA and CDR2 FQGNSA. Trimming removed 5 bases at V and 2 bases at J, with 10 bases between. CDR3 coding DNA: TGTGCCAGCAGCGCGCGGACAGCCTACGAGCAGTACTTC. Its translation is CASSARTAYEQYF.

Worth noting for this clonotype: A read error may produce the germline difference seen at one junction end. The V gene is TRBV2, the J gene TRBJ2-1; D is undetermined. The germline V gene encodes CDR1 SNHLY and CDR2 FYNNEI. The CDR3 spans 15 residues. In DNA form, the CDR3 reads TGTGCCAGCAGTAAAGCGCCAGGTTTCTACAATGAGCAGTTCTTC. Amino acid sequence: CASSKAPGFYNEQFF.

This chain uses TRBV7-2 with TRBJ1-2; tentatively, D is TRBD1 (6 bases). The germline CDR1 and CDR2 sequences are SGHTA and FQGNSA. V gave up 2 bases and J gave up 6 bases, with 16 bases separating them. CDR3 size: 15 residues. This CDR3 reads CASSLFGTSPNGYTF. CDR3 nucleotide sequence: TGTGCCAGCAGCTTATTTGGGACAAGCCCTAATGGCTACACCTTC.